The clone carrying this T cell receptor beta chain was picked up many times. This entry belongs to a study of low-dose radiotherapy and immunotherapy resistance in tumors. Overall study context: The regimen for patients comprised intravenous nivolumab 240 mg every two weeks plus intravenous ipilimumab 1 mg/kg every six weeks. From cycle 1 day 1, patients took oral aspirin 300 mg every day for four cycles.

Priming of first-strand cDNA relied on TRAV- and TRBV-specific primers (covering alpha and beta chains). TCR amplification used about 20 PCR cycles, a constant-region primer and a V-primer adapter. Following isolation, mRNA was amplified via in vitro transcription. TCRdb reprocessed the reads via MiXCR and lists one record per CDR3 protein. The repertoire includes some 40,000 distinct CDR3 sequences, under 25% of them detected once, and about 8.3% sits in the top ten. As for time point: after trial treatment. Stated treatment: LDRT plus nivolumab, ipilimumab, low-dose cyclophosphamide and aspirin (RACIN trial). Patients qualified if they had advanced solid tumors that lacked tumor-infiltrating lymphocytes. Germline CDR1 reads MNHEY; CDR2 reads SVGAGI. This CDR3 spans 15 amino acids. The junction had 3 bases not matched to a gene; V was cut back by 5 bases and J by 0 bases.

The sample was PBMCs, taken after low-dose radiotherapy plus immunotherapy. The chain uses TRBV6-5 and TRBJ1-5; 8 nucleotides line up with TRBD1. This TCR came from a female donor with ovarian cancer. Written as DNA, the CDR3 is TGTGCCAGCAGTCCGACAGGGGCTAGCAATCAGCCCCAGCATTTT. This encodes CASSPTGASNQPQHF.